What follows describes a single TCR beta chain. Its cognate antigen is unknown. These data come from a study of OX40 agonist ivuxolimab in advanced cancers. Study-wide points: Researchers did not establish what antigens the expanded peripheral T cells target.

The germline CDR1 and CDR2 sequences are SGHNT and YYREEE (reference sequence). The V end was cut by 0 bases, the J end by 5 bases, with 11 bases between. The CDR3 totals 15 residues. Measured with immunoSEQ multiplex PCR; TCRdb has only the in-frame clones, and not every one. The table includes tens of thousands of clones, around 83% detected once. The sample was CD4+ or CD8+ T cells sorted from blood, taken in a trial of the OX40 agonist ivuxolimab. The clonotype originates from an adult with an advanced solid tumor such as melanoma, head and neck, liver or kidney cancer. The V and J genes are TRBV5-4 and TRBJ2-2; possibly TRBD1 for D (5 bases). CDR3 nucleotides: TGTGCCAGCAGCTTGGAAGGGGCTGGGACCGGGGAGCTGTTTTTT. Translating it yields CASSLEGAGTGELFF.